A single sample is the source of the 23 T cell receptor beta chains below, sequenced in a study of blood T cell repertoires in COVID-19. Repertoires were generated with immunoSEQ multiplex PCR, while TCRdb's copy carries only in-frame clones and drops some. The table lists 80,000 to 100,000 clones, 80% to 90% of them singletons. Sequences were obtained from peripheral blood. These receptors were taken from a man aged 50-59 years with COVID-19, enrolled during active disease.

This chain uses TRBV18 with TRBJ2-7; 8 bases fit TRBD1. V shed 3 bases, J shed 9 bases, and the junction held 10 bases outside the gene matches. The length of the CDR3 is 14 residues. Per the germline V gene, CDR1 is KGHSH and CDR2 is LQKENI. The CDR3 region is CASSPTGDSRRQYF. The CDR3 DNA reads TGTGCCAGCTCACCGACAGGGGATAGTAGGCGGCAGTACTTC.

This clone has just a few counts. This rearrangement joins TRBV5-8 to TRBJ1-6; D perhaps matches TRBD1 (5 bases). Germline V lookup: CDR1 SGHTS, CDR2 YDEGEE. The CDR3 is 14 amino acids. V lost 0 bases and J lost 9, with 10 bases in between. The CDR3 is CASSLEGISSPLHF. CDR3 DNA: TGTGCCAGCAGCTTGGAGGGGATCAGTTCACCCCTCCACTTT.

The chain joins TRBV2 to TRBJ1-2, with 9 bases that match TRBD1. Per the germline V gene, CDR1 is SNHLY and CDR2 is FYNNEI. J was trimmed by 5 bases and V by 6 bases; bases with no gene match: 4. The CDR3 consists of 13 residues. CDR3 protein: CASRRDREYGYTF. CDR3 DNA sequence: TGTGCCAGCAGGAGGGACAGGGAGTATGGCTACACCTTC.

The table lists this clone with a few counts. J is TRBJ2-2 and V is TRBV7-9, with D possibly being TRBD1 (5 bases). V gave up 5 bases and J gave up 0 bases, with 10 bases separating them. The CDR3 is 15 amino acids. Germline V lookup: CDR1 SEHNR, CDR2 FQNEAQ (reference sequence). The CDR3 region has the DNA TGTGCCAGCAGCAAACAGACAGCGAACACCGGGGAGCTGTTTTTT. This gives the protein CASSKQTANTGELFF.

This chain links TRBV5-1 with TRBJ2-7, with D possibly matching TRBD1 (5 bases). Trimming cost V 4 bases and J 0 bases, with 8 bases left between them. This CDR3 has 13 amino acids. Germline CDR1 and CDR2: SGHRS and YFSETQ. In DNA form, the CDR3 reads TGCGCCAGCAGCACACAGGCCTCCTACGAGCAGTACTTC. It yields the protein CASSTQASYEQYF.

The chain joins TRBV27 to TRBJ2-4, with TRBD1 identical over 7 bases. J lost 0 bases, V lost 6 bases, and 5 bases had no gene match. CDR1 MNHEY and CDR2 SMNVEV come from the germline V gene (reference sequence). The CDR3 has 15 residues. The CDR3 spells CASSRDSLAKNIQYF. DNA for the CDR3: TGTGCCAGCAGCCGGGACAGTCTAGCCAAAAACATTCAGTACTTC.

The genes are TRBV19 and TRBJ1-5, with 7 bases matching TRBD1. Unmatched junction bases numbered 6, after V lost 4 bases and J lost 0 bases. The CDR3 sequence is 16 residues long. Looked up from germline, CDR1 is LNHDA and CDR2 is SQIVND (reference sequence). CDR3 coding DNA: TGTGCCAGTAGTACGCGGACAGGAACTAGCAATCAGCCCCAGCATTTT. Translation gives CASSTRTGTSNQPQHF.

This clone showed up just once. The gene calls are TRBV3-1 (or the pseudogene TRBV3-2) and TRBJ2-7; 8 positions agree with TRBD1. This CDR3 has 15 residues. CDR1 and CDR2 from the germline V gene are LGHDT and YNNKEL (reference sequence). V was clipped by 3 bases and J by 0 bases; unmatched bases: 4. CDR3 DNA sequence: TGTGCCAGCAGCCACGACAGGGGAGGCTCCTACGAGCAGTACTTC. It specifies CASSHDRGGSYEQYF.

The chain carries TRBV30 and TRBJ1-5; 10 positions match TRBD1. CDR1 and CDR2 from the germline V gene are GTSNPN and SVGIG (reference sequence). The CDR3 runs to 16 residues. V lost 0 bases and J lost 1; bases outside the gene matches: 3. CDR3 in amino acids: CAWSVWGQGSNQPQHF. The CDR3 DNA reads TGTGCCTGGAGTGTATGGGGACAGGGGAGCAATCAGCCCCAGCATTTT.

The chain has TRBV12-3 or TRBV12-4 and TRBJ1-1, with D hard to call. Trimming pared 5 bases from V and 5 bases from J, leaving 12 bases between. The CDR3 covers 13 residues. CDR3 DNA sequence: TGTGCCAGCAGTGGAGACCGGGAAACTGAAGCTTTCTTT. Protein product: CASSGDRETEAFF.

Here the CDR3 reads CASSTSAVNEKLFF. DNA of the CDR3: TGTGCCAGCTCAACGTCGGCGGTCAATGAAAAACTGTTTTTT. The V call is TRBV18, the J call TRBJ1-4; no firm D call. The germline V gene encodes CDR1 KGHSH and CDR2 LQKENI. The CDR3 extends over 14 amino acids. V lost 5 bases, J lost 5 bases, and 12 bases lay in between.

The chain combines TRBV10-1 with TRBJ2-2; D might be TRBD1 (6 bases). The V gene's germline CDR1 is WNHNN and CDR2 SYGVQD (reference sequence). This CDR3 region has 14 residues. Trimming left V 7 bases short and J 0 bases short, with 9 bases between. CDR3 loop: CASKAGANTGELFF. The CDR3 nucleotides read TGCGCCAGCAAGGCAGGGGCGAACACCGGGGAGCTGTTTTTT.

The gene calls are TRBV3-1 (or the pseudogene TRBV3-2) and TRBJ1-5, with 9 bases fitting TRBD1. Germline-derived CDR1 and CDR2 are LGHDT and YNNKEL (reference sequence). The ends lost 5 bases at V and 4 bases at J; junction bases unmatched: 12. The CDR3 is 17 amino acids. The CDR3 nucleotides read TGTGCCAGCAGCTCCACTTCGACAGGGGGTTGGAATCAGCCCCAGCATTTT. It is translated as CASSSTSTGGWNQPQHF.

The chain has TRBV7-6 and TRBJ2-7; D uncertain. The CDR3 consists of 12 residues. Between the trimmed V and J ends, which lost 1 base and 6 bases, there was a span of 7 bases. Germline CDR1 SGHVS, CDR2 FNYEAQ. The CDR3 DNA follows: TGTGCCAGCAGCTTAGACGGGTTCGAGCAGTACTTC. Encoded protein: CASSLDGFEQYF.

In DNA form, the CDR3 reads TGTGCCAGCAGCTTGACAGTATGCCATGGCTACACCTTC. This encodes CASSLTVCHGYTF. V usage is TRBV21-1 and J usage is TRBJ1-2; the D call TRBD1 from the table was never checked on the DNA. TRBV21-1 is reported as a pseudogene. The CDR3 sequence is 13 residues long.

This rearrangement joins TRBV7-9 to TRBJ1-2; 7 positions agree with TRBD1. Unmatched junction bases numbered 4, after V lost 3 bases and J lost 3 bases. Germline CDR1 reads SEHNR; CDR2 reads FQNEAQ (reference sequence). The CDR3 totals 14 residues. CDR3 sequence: CASSFNRGDYGYTF. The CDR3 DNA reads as TGTGCCAGCAGCTTTAACAGGGGCGACTATGGCTACACCTTC.

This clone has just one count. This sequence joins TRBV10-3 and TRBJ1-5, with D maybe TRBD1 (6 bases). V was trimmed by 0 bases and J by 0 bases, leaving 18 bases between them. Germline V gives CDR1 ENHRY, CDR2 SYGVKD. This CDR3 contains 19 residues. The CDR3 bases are TGTGCCATCAGTGAGTCTCACGACAGGTTCTTGTATAGCAATCAGCCCCAGCATTTT. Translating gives CAISESHDRFLYSNQPQHF.

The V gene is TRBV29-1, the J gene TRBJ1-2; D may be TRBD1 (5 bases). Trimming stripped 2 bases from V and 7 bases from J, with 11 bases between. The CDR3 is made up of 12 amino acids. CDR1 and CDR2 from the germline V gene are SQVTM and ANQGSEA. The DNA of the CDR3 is TGCAGCGTTGAACAGGGCTCGGGTGGCTACACCTTC. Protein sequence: CSVEQGSGGYTF. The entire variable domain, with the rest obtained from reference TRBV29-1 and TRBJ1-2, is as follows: SAVISQKPSRDICQRGTSLTIQCQVDSQVTMMFWYRQQPGQSLTLIATANQGSEATYESGFVIDKFPISRPNLTFSTLTVSNMSPEDSSIYLCSVEQGSGGYTFGSGTRLTVV.

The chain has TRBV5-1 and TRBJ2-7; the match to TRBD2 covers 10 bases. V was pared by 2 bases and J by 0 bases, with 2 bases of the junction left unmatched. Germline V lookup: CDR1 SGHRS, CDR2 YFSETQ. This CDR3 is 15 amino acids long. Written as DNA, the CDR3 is TGCGCCAGCAGCTTTAGCGGGGGGTACTCCTACGAGCAGTACTTC. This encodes CASSFSGGYSYEQYF. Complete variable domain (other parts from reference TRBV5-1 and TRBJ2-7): KAGVTQTPRYLIKTRGQQVTLSCSPISGHRSVSWYQQTPGQGLQFLFEYFSETQRNKGNFPGRFSGRQFSNSRSEMNVSTLELGDSALYLCASSFSGGYSYEQYFGPGTRLTVT.

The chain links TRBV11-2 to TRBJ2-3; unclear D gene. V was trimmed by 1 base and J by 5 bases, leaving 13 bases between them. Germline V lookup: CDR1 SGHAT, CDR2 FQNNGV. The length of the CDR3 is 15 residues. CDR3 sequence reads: CASSLVPGSGDTQYF. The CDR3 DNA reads TGTGCCAGCAGCTTAGTTCCCGGTTCAGGAGATACGCAGTATTTT.

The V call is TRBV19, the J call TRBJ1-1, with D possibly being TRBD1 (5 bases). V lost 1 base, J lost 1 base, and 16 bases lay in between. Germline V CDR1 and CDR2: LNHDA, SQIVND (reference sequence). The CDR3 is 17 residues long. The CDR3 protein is CASSIVWQGPGNTEAFF. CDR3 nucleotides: TGTGCCAGTAGTATAGTGTGGCAGGGCCCAGGGAACACTGAAGCTTTCTTT.

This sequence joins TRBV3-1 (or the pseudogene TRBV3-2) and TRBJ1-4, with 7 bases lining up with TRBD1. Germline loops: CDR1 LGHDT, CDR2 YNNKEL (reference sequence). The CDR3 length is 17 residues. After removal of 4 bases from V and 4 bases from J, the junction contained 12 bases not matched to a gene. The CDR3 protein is CASSPFLNRQGNEKLFF. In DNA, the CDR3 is TGTGCCAGCAGCCCATTCTTAAACCGACAGGGTAATGAAAAACTGTTTTTT.

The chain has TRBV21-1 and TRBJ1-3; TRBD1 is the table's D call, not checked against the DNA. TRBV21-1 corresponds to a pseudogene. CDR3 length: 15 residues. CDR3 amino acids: CASRGQGLSGNTIYF. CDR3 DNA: TGTGCCAGCAGAGGACAGGGCCTCTCTGGAAACACCATATATTTT.